This T cell receptor (beta chain) derives from a study of early T cells in non-severe SARS-CoV-2 infection. Study-level results: Private and CD4 specificities were missed by VDJdb matching, which favored anti-spike CD8 responses.

To note about this clonotype: Its antigen remains unidentified.

In the library, individual cDNA molecules carried attached unique molecular identifiers. TCRdb fed the 5' RACE reads into MiXCR, producing one record per CDR3 protein. Of more than 65,000 distinct CDR3 sequences listed, roughly 4.5% are singletons. Germline V CDR1 and CDR2: SGHDT, YYEEEE. Deletions cut 0 bases from V and 8 bases from J, with 14 bases between. The CDR3 spans 14 residues. The sequence derives from an adult who was a healthcare worker with PCR-confirmed SARS-CoV-2 infection or an uninfected control (not recorded which). The donor label of this sample is uncertain. The source was whole blood, collected at baseline. The chain carries TRBV5-6 and TRBJ1-2, with D possibly being TRBD1 (5 bases). The CDR3 sequence: CASSLAAAGSGYTF. CDR3 DNA: TGTGCCAGCAGCTTGGCTGCGGCAGGGTCGGGCTACACCTTC.